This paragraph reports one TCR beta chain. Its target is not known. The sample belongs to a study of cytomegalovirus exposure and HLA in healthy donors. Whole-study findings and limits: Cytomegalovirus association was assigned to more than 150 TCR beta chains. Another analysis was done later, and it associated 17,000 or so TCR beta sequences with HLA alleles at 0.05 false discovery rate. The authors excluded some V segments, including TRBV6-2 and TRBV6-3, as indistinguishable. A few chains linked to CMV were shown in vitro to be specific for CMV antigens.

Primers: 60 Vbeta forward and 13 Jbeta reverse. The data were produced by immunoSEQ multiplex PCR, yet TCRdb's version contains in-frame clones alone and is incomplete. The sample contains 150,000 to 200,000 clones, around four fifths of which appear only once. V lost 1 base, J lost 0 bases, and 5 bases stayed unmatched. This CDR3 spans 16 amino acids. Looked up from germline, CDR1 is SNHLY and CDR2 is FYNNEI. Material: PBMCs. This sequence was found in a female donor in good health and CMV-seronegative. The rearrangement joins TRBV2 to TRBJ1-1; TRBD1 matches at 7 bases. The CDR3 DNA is TGTGCCAGCAGTGAAGGGACAGGACAGGTGAACACTGAAGCTTTCTTT. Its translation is CASSEGTGQVNTEAFF.